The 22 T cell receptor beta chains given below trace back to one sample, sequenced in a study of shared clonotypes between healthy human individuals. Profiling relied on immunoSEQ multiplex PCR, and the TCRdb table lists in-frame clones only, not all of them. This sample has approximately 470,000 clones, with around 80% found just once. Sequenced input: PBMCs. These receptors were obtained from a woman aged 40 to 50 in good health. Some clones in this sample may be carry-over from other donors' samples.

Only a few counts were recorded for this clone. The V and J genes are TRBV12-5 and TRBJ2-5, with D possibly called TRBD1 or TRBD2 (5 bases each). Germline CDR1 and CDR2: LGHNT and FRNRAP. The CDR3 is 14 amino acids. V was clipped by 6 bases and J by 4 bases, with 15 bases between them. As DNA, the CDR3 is TGTGCTAGTGGCGGGGACGCTCAACGAGAGACCCAGTACTTC. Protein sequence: CASGGDAQRETQYF.

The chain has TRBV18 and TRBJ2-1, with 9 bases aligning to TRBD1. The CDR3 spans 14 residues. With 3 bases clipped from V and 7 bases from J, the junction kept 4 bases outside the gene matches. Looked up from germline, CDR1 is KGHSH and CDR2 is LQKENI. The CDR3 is CASSPDRGGNEQFF. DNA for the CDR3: TGTGCCAGCTCACCGGACAGGGGAGGGAATGAGCAGTTCTTC.

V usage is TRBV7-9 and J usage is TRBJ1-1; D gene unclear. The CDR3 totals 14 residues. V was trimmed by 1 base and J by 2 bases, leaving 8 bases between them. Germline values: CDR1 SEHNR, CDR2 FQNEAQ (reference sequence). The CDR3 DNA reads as TGTGCCAGCAGCTTAGATGGTCCCAACACTGAAGCTTTCTTT. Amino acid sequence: CASSLDGPNTEAFF. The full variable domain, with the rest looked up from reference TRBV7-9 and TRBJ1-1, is DTGVSQNPRHKITKRGQNVTFRCDPISEHNRLYWYRQTLGQGPEFLTYFQNEAQLEKSRLLSDRFSAERPKGSFSTLEIQRTEQGDSAMYLCASSLDGPNTEAFFGQGTRLTVV.

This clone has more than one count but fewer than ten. The CDR3 DNA reads TGTGCCTGGAGTGTTATCGGCTTCCTCAAGCCCCAGCATTTT. Its translation is CAWSVIGFLKPQHF. This chain connects TRBV30 to TRBJ1-5; D is unclear. The CDR3 is 14 amino acids. V lost 0 bases, J lost 8 bases, and 14 bases lay in between. Per germline, CDR1 GTSNPN and CDR2 SVGIG (reference sequence).

As DNA, the CDR3 is TGTGCCAGCACCTCGGGCGCGCTTGCTGAAGCTTTCTTT. Protein: CASTSGALAEAFF. The J gene is TRBJ1-1, the V gene TRBV9; D remains unclear. Germline V lookup: CDR1 SGDLS, CDR2 YYNGEE. The CDR3 consists of 13 residues. Trimming cost V 6 bases and J 6 bases, with 15 bases left between them.

The CDR3 protein is CASSLGGNSPLHF. CDR3 sequence (DNA): TGTGCCAGCAGCTTAGGGGGGAATTCACCCCTCCACTTT. This sequence joins TRBV7-2 and TRBJ1-6; D may be TRBD1 (5 bases). The CDR3 extends over 13 amino acids. V was pared by 1 base and J by 7 bases, with 5 bases between. Germline CDR1 is SGHTA and CDR2 is FQGNSA.

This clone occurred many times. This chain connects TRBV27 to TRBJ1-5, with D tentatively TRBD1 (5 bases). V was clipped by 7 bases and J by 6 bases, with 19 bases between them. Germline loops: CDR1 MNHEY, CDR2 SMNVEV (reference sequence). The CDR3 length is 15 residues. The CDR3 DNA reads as TGTGCCAGCACTATAACCGGGGGTGGTTCTCAGCCCCAGCATTTT. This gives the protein CASTITGGGSQPQHF.

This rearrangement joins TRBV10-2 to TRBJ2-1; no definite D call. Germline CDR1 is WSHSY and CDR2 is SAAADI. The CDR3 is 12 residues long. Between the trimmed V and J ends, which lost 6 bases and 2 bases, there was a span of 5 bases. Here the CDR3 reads CASRSAYNEQFF. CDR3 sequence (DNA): TGCGCCAGCAGGTCAGCCTACAATGAGCAGTTCTTC.

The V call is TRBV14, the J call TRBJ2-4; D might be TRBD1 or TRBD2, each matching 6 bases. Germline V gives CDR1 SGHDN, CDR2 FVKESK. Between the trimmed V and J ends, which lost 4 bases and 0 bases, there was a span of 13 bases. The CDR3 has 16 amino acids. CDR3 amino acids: CASSRGTPLAKNIQYF. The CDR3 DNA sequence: TGTGCCAGCAGCCGCGGGACACCTCTAGCCAAAAACATTCAGTACTTC.

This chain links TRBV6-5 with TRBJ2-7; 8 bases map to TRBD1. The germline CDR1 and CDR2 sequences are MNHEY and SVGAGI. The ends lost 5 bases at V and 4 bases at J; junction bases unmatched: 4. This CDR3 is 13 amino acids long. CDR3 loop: CASSIRQGYEQYF. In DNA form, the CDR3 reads TGTGCCAGCAGTATCCGACAGGGGTACGAGCAGTACTTC.

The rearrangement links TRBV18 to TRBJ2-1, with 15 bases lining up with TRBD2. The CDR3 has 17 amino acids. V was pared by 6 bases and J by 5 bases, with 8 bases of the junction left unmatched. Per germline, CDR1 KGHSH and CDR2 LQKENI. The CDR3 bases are TGTGCCAGCTCGATGGGACTAGCGGGAGGTGGCGACAATGAGCAGTTCTTC. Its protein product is CASSMGLAGGGDNEQFF.

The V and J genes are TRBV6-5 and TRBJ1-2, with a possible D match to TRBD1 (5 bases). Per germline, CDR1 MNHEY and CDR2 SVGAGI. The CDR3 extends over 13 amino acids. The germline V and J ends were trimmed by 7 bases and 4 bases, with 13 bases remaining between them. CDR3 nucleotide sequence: TGTGCCAGCACCTCCGGGACGGGCTATGGCTACACCTTC. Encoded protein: CASTSGTGYGYTF.

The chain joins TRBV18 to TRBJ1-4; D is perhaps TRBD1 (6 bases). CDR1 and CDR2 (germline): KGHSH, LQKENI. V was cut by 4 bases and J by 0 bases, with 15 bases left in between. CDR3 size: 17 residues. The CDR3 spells CASSLRQVGATNEKLFF. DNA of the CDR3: TGTGCCAGCTCACTCCGACAGGTTGGGGCAACTAATGAAAAACTGTTTTTT. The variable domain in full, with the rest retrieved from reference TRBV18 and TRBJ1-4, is NAGVMQNPRHLVRRRGQEARLRCSPMKGHSHVYWYRQLPEEGLKFMVYLQKENIIDESGMPKERFSAEFPKEGPSILRIQQVVRGDSAAYFCASSLRQVGATNEKLFFGSGTQLSVL.

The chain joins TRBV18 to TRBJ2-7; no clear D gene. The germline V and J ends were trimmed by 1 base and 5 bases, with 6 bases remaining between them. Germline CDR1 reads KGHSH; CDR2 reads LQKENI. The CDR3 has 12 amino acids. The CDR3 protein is CASSPLRDEQYF. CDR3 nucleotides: TGTGCCAGCTCACCACTACGGGACGAGCAGTACTTC. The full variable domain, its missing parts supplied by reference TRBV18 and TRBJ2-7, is NAGVMQNPRHLVRRRGQEARLRCSPMKGHSHVYWYRQLPEEGLKFMVYLQKENIIDESGMPKERFSAEFPKEGPSILRIQQVVRGDSAAYFCASSPLRDEQYFGPGTRLTVT.

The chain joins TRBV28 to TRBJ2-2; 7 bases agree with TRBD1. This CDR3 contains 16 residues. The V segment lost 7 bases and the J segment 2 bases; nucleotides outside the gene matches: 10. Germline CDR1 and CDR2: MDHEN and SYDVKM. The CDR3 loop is CASTKGAPENTGELFF. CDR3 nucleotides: TGTGCCAGCACGAAGGGGGCCCCTGAAAACACCGGGGAGCTGTTTTTT. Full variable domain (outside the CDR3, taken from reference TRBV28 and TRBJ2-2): DVKVTQSSRYLVKRTGEKVFLECVQDMDHENMFWYRQDPGLGLRLIYFSYDVKMKEKGDIPEGYSVSREKKERFSLILESASTNQTSMYLCASTKGAPENTGELFFGEGSRLTVL.

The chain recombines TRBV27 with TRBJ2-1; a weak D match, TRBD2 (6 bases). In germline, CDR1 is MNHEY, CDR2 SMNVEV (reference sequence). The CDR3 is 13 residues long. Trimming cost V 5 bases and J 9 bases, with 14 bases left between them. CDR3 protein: CASSPRDFFEQFF. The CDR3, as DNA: TGTGCCAGCAGTCCCCGGGACTTCTTTGAGCAGTTCTTC.

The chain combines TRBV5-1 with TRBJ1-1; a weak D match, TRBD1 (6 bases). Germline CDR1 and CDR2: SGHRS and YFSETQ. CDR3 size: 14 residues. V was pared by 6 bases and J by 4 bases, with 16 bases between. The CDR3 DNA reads TGCGCCAGCATCTCCCGTGGGGGCGGCACTGAAGCTTTCTTT. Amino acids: CASISRGGGTEAFF.

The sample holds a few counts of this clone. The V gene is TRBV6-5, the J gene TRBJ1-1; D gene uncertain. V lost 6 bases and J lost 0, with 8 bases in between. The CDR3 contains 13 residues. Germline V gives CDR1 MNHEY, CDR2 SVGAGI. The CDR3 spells CASRRSLNTEAFF. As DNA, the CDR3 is TGTGCCAGCAGGAGGTCACTGAACACTGAAGCTTTCTTT.

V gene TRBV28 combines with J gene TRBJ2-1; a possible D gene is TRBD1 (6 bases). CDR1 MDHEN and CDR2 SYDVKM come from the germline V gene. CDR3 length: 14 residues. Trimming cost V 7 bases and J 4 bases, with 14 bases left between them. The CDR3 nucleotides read TGTGCCAGCACTCAGGGACATCTATACAATGAGCAGTTCTTC. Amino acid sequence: CASTQGHLYNEQFF.

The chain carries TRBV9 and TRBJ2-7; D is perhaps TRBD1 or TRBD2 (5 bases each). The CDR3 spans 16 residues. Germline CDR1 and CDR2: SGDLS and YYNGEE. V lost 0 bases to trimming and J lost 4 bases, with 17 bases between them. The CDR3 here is CASSVGGVGVDYEQYF. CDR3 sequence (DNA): TGTGCCAGCAGCGTAGGAGGGGTGGGAGTGGATTACGAGCAGTACTTC.

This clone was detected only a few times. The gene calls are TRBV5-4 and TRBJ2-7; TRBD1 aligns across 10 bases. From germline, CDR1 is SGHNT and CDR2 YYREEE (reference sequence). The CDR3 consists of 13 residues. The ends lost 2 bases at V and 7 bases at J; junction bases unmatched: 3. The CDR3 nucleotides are TGTGCCAGCAGCTTTGACAGGGGGCGGGAGCAGTACTTC. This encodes CASSFDRGREQYF.

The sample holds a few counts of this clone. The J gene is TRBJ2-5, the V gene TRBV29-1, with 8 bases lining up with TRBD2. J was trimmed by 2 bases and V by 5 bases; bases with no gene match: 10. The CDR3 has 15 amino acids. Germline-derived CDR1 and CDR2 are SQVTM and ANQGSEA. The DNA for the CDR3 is TGCAGCGTTCGCGGGAGGCGCCTGAATCAAGAGACCCAGTACTTC. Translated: CSVRGRRLNQETQYF.